Below are 7 T cell receptor beta chains sequenced from a single sample in a study of control samples from healthy donors and cancer patients. The method was immunoSEQ multiplex PCR; TCRdb's version includes in-frame clones alone and lacks a portion of them. This table has 150,000 or so clones, 90% to 95% appearing once. Sequenced input: blood. Receptor source: a man in his late teens or twenties in good health.

The chain combines TRBV7-2 with TRBJ1-2, with a possible D match to TRBD1 (6 bases). The CDR3 length is 16 residues. The germline CDR1 and CDR2 sequences are SGHTA and FQGNSA. With 5 bases removed from V and 4 bases from J, the gap between germline ends came to 20 bases. Written as DNA, the CDR3 is TGTGCCAGCAGCCAACCTGGATACAGGGCCACCTATGGCTACACCTTC. It specifies CASSQPGYRATYGYTF.

V gene TRBV9 combines with J gene TRBJ2-3; D may be TRBD2 (6 bases). The length of the CDR3 is 16 residues. Germline V CDR1 and CDR2: SGDLS, YYNGEE. Trimming took off 3 bases at V and 2 bases at J, with 16 bases between the two ends. In nucleotides, the CDR3 is TGTGCCAGCAGCGACCCCGGGGCGGGGCACACAGATACGCAGTATTTT. This translates into CASSDPGAGHTDTQYF.

This clone was seen once. This chain joins TRBV5-1 and TRBJ2-2, with D unresolved. Trimming stripped 4 bases from V and 6 bases from J, with 19 bases between. In germline, CDR1 is SGHRS, CDR2 YFSETQ. The length of the CDR3 is 16 residues. The CDR3 sequence is CASSLSRAIDPGELFF. The CDR3 DNA follows: TGCGCCAGCAGCCTATCCCGGGCAATCGATCCCGGGGAGCTGTTTTTT.

The rearrangement links TRBV11-2 to TRBJ1-2, with D maybe TRBD1 (6 bases). The CDR3 is 12 amino acids. Germline V gives CDR1 SGHAT, CDR2 FQNNGV. Trimming took 1 base from V and 7 from J, leaving 7 bases between them. As DNA, the CDR3 is TGTGCCAGCAGCTTAGTAGGGGGTGGCTACACCTTC. Protein sequence: CASSLVGGGYTF. The full variable domain, rest sourced from reference TRBV11-2 and TRBJ1-2, is EAGVAQSPRYKIIEKRQSVAFWCNPISGHATLYWYQQILGQGPKLLIQFQNNGVVDDSQLPKDRFSAERLKGVDSTLKIQPAKLEDSAVYLCASSLVGGGYTFGSGTRLTVV.

This clone has more than one count but fewer than ten. Different DNA sequences within this sample yield the same CDR3. The J gene is TRBJ1-1, the V gene TRBV5-1; D is unclear. The germline gives CDR1 SGHRS, CDR2 YFSETQ. There are 13 residues in the CDR3. Deletions cut 0 bases from V and 1 base from J, with 4 bases between. The CDR3 region is CASSLGGNTEAFF. The CDR3 region has the DNA TGCGCCAGCAGCTTGGGAGGGAACACTGAAGCTTTCTTT.

The chain joins TRBV5-6 to TRBJ1-2; TRBD1 agrees at 8 bases. CDR1 is SGHDT and CDR2 is YYEEEE in the germline V gene. The CDR3 is made up of 16 amino acids. J was trimmed by 3 bases and V by 4 bases; bases with no gene match: 11. For the CDR3, the DNA is TGTGCCAGCAGCCCCCTGGACAGGGCGACGGACTATGGCTACACCTTC. Translated, it gives CASSPLDRATDYGYTF.

This clone was seen a handful of times. The genes are TRBV5-6 and TRBJ1-2; 7 nucleotides match TRBD1. The V and J ends lost 4 bases and 6 bases, in that order; junction bases with no gene match: 6. The CDR3 has 13 amino acids. Germline-derived CDR1 and CDR2 are SGHDT and YYEEEE. CDR3 nucleotide sequence: TGTGCCAGCAGCCCCGGGACAGTTAATGGCTACACCTTC. Its protein is CASSPGTVNGYTF.